The next 27 T cell receptor beta chains were all read from a single sample in a study of CD8+CD57+ T cells in acquired aplastic anemia. For CDR3 and TCR beta VDJ profiling, genomic DNA was the template used. Using its own MiXCR run on the reads, TCRdb lists one record per CDR3 protein. The data show around 170,000 distinct CDR3 sequences, with about three fifths seen just once and 45% to 50% held by the top ten. Sequencing was performed on sorted CD4+, CD8+, or CD8+CD57+ T cells (not recorded which) from PBMCs. These receptors were obtained from a human donor in good health.

This rearrangement joins TRBV7-9 to TRBJ2-7; D unclear. Deletions cut 1 base from V and 6 bases from J, with 10 bases between. The CDR3 loop spans 13 amino acids. Germline V gives CDR1 SEHNR, CDR2 FQNEAQ (reference sequence). The CDR3 sequence is CASSLGPGREQYF. The DNA for the CDR3 is TGTGCCAGCAGCTTAGGACCAGGACGCGAGCAGTACTTC.

The rearrangement joins TRBV6-1 to TRBJ2-7; 9 nucleotides line up with TRBD1. From germline, CDR1 is MNHNS and CDR2 SASEGT. The trim removed 10 bases at V and 0 bases at J, leaving 7 bases unmatched. The CDR3 consists of 14 residues. The CDR3 DNA follows: TGTGCCATCACAACAGGGGGCGACTCCTACGAGCAGTACTTC. Amino acids: CAITTGGDSYEQYF.

The genes are TRBV2 and TRBJ2-7; TRBD1 is a possible D gene (6 bases). The CDR3 has 13 amino acids. V was cut by 5 bases and J by 5 bases, with 13 bases left in between. Germline CDR1 SNHLY, CDR2 FYNNEI. CDR3 loop: CASSYNREHEQYF. The CDR3 DNA reads TGTGCCAGCAGTTACAACAGGGAACACGAGCAGTACTTC.

V and J are TRBV20-1 and TRBJ2-7; 8 nucleotides align to TRBD1. CDR1 DFQATT and CDR2 SNEGSKA come from the germline V gene (reference sequence). The CDR3 totals 13 residues. The CDR3 DNA reads as TGCAGCGCAGGGGGCAGGACAAACTACGAGCAGTACTTC. Its protein is CSAGGRTNYEQYF.

The V and J genes are TRBV10-3 and TRBJ2-7; the D gene is possibly TRBD2 (5 bases). The V end was cut by 4 bases, the J end by 3 bases, with 28 bases between. Germline loops: CDR1 ENHRY, CDR2 SYGVKD. The CDR3 is 19 residues long. The CDR3 coding sequence is TGTGCCATCAGTGTAGAAGAGGACGCAATCGGGAACTATGGCTACGAGCAGTACTTC. It yields the protein CAISVEEDAIGNYGYEQYF.

V gene TRBV12-3 or TRBV12-4 combines with J gene TRBJ1-2; 9 bases align to TRBD1. The CDR3 spans 13 residues. V gave up 6 bases and J gave up 12 bases; unmatched junction bases: 11. In DNA form, the CDR3 reads TGTGCCAGCAGGACCCAAGGACAGGGGTGGGACACCTTC. Protein sequence: CASRTQGQGWDTF.

The rearrangement links TRBV29-1 to TRBJ2-3; D may be TRBD1 (5 bases). Germline V gene lookup returns CDR1 SQVTM and CDR2 ANQGSEA. CDR3 length: 13 amino acids. Trimming took off 7 bases at V and 8 bases at J, with 19 bases between the two ends. The CDR3 protein is CSAQAAGSATQYF. CDR3 sequence (DNA): TGCAGCGCCCAGGCGGCAGGGTCCGCTACGCAGTATTTT.

The chain uses TRBV20-1 and TRBJ1-1; 7 bases align to TRBD1. Germline V lookup: CDR1 DFQATT, CDR2 SNEGSKA (reference sequence). The CDR3 loop spans 14 amino acids. The junction had 6 bases not matched to a gene; V was cut back by 0 bases and J by 5 bases. The CDR3 is CSARDDRVATEAFF. In DNA form, the CDR3 reads TGCAGTGCTAGAGATGACAGGGTGGCGACTGAAGCTTTCTTT.

This chain links TRBV24-1 with TRBJ2-7; possibly TRBD1 or TRBD2 for D (5 bases each). Trimming took 7 bases from V and 4 from J, leaving 10 bases between them. The CDR3 totals 12 residues. Germline V lookup: CDR1 KGHDR, CDR2 SFDVKD. The CDR3 reads CATRGTAYEQYF. CDR3 coding DNA: TGTGCCACCAGAGGGACCGCATACGAGCAGTACTTC.

This clonotype was detected once. CDR3 DNA sequence: TGCAGTGCTACCGACAGGGTCTATGAGCAGTACTTC. This translates into CSATDRVYEQYF. V and J are TRBV20-1 and TRBJ2-7; 7 nucleotides match TRBD1. Germline V gene lookup returns CDR1 DFQATT and CDR2 SNEGSKA (reference sequence). There are 12 residues in the CDR3. J gave up 7 bases and V 4 bases, and 7 bases lay outside the gene matches.

The chain combines TRBV7-2 with TRBJ1-1; D call uncertain. This CDR3 contains 13 residues. V dropped 5 bases and J dropped 3 bases, with 10 bases sitting between them. Germline CDR1 is SGHTA and CDR2 is FQGNSA. The CDR3 loop is CASSDLTYTEAFF. In DNA form, the CDR3 reads TGTGCCAGCAGCGATCTGACGTACACTGAAGCTTTCTTT.

This sequence joins TRBV10-3 and TRBJ2-7, with D maybe TRBD2 (6 bases). Trimming stripped 0 bases from V and 1 base from J, with 13 bases between. The germline V gene has CDR1 ENHRY and CDR2 SYGVKD. This CDR3 has 16 amino acids. The CDR3 loop is CAISESARDRSYEQYF. The CDR3 DNA is TGTGCCATCAGTGAGTCGGCGCGGGATCGATCCTACGAGCAGTACTTC.

This clonotype was detected once. The germline gene is not matched at one end of the junction; a read error may be the cause. The V and J genes are TRBV5-1 and TRBJ2-1, with unresolved D. The CDR3 is 13 amino acids. CDR1 SGHRS and CDR2 YFSETQ come from the germline V gene. The CDR3 DNA reads as TGTGCCAGCAGCGTCCGGCCTCGGAATGAGCAGTTCTTC. Its translation: CASSVRPRNEQFF.

The sample holds a few counts of this clonotype. The chain is built from TRBV20-1 and TRBJ2-7; 9 positions match TRBD1. CDR1 is DFQATT, CDR2 SNEGSKA, per germline (reference sequence). V was clipped by 5 bases and J by 7 bases; unmatched bases: 6. The CDR3 is made up of 12 amino acids. CDR3 sequence: CSAGRTGEEQYF. DNA of the CDR3: TGCAGTGCTGGAAGGACAGGGGAAGAGCAGTACTTC.

This chain links TRBV10-1 with TRBJ2-5, with D possibly being TRBD1 or TRBD2 (5 bases each). V was pared by 2 bases and J by 4 bases, with 11 bases between. The CDR3 runs to 14 residues. Germline CDR1 is WNHNN and CDR2 is SYGVQD (reference sequence). The CDR3 DNA reads as TGCGCCAGCAGTGAGACAGGTGCGGGAGAGACCCAGTACTTC. Protein sequence: CASSETGAGETQYF.

The J gene is TRBJ1-1, the V gene TRBV7-9; 10 bases fit TRBD1. This CDR3 contains 16 residues. Trimming cost V 4 bases and J 6 bases; bases outside gene matches: 11. Germline CDR1 reads SEHNR; CDR2 reads FQNEAQ (reference sequence). The CDR3 sequence: CASSWDRGPSIAEAFF. CDR3 nucleotide sequence: TGTGCCAGCAGCTGGGACAGGGGCCCCTCCATAGCTGAAGCTTTCTTT.

The chain links TRBV19 to TRBJ2-3; TRBD2 might be the D (5 bases). Germline V gene sequence: CDR1 LNHDA, CDR2 SQIVND (reference sequence). The germline V and J ends were trimmed by 7 bases and 8 bases, with 16 bases remaining between them. The CDR3 covers 13 residues. DNA for the CDR3: TGTGCCAGTAAAGGGCGGGCCGGGTTTACGCAGTATTTT. It specifies CASKGRAGFTQYF. Drawing the rest from reference TRBV19 and TRBJ2-3, the complete variable domain is DGGITQSPKYLFRKEGQNVTLSCEQNLNHDAMYWYRQDPGQGLRLIYYSQIVNDFQKGDIAEGYSVSREKKESFPLTVTSAQKNPTAFYLCASKGRAGFTQYFGPGTRLTVL.

The chain recombines TRBV29-1 with TRBJ2-7; D remains ambiguous. CDR3 length: 13 amino acids. Trimming stripped 4 bases from V and 0 bases from J, with 10 bases between. In germline, CDR1 is SQVTM, CDR2 ANQGSEA. The CDR3 reads CSVGLQSSYEQYF. CDR3 bases: TGCAGCGTTGGGCTACAGAGCTCCTACGAGCAGTACTTC.

The V and J genes are TRBV20-1 and TRBJ2-5; the match to TRBD2 covers 13 bases. V lost 6 bases to trimming and J lost 5 bases; unmatched junction nucleotides: 6. CDR3 size: 14 residues. In germline, CDR1 is DFQATT, CDR2 SNEGSKA (reference sequence). The CDR3 here is CSARTSGGGETQYF. DNA for the CDR3: TGCAGTGCGAGGACTAGCGGGGGCGGGGAGACCCAGTACTTC.

This sequence joins TRBV2 and TRBJ1-6; D gene ambiguous. The length of the CDR3 is 14 residues. Germline values: CDR1 SNHLY, CDR2 FYNNEI. Trimming removed 6 bases at V and 7 bases at J, with 13 bases between. CDR3 loop: CASSVLTENSPLHF. CDR3 DNA: TGTGCCAGCAGCGTACTTACGGAGAATTCACCCCTCCACTTT.

J is TRBJ1-1 and V is TRBV2; D is undetermined. The CDR3 has 11 amino acids. Trimming cost V 5 bases and J 7 bases, with 8 bases left between them. Germline values: CDR1 SNHLY, CDR2 FYNNEI. CDR3 nucleotides: TGTGCCAGCAGTTTAACAGATGAAGCTTTCTTT. Amino acid sequence: CASSLTDEAFF.

The rearrangement uses TRBV7-8 and TRBJ1-5; D is uncertain. The CDR3 spans 12 residues. From germline, CDR1 is SGHVS and CDR2 FQNEAQ. The V gene lost 3 bases and the J gene lost 7 bases, with 7 bases spanning the gap. In DNA, the CDR3 is TGTGCCAGCAGCTTGAGAGAACAGCCCCAGCATTTT. Translated: CASSLREQPQHF.

This clonotype was counted ten times or more. The V call is TRBV2, the J call TRBJ2-3; D gene unclear. CDR1 and CDR2 from the germline V gene are SNHLY and FYNNEI. V was clipped by 4 bases and J by 0 bases, with 11 bases between them. The CDR3 contains 15 residues. The chain's CDR3 is CASSGSTSSTDTQYF. The DNA of the CDR3 is TGTGCCAGCAGTGGCAGTACCTCTAGCACAGATACGCAGTATTTT. Variable domain in full (rest from reference TRBV2 and TRBJ2-3): EPEVTQTPSHQVTQMGQEVILRCVPISNHLYFYWYRQILGQKVEFLVSFYNNEISEKSEIFDDQFSVERPDGSNFTLKIRSTKLEDSAMYFCASSGSTSSTDTQYFGPGTRLTVL.

The chain is built from TRBV7-6 and TRBJ1-4, with D perhaps TRBD1 (6 bases). Germline CDR1 and CDR2: SGHVS and FNYEAQ. The V and J ends lost 2 bases and 10 bases respectively, with 23 bases between them. This CDR3 is built from 17 residues. CDR3 bases: TGTGCCAGCAGCTTAAGCCGGGACACGGAATATGTCCCAAAACTGTTTTTT. Translation gives CASSLSRDTEYVPKLFF.

The V call is TRBV28, the J call TRBJ1-5; 9 positions match TRBD1. This CDR3 spans 15 amino acids. V lost 3 bases to trimming and J lost 6 bases; unmatched junction nucleotides: 6. CDR1 MDHEN and CDR2 SYDVKM come from the germline V gene. This chain's CDR3 is CASSLGTGISQPQHF. The CDR3 nucleotides read TGTGCCAGCAGTTTGGGGACAGGGATAAGTCAGCCCCAGCATTTT.

V and J are TRBV2 and TRBJ2-1, with 8 bases fitting TRBD2. The V gene's germline CDR1 is SNHLY and CDR2 FYNNEI. V was clipped by 5 bases and J by 5 bases; unmatched bases: 8. The length of the CDR3 is 15 residues. In DNA, the CDR3 is TGTGCCAGCAGTCTTCGGGGTAGCGGGGACAATGAGCAGTTCTTC. As protein: CASSLRGSGDNEQFF.

Comment on this clonotype: The junction departs from the called germline gene at one end, perhaps through a read error. The chain joins TRBV15 to TRBJ1-1; D is undetermined. CDR3 length equals 14 residues. Germline V gene lookup returns CDR1 LNHNV and CDR2 YYDKDF (reference sequence). For the CDR3, the DNA is TGTGCCACCAGCAGAGATTGGACGAACACTGACGCTTTCTTT. Translating it yields CATSRDWTNTDAFF.